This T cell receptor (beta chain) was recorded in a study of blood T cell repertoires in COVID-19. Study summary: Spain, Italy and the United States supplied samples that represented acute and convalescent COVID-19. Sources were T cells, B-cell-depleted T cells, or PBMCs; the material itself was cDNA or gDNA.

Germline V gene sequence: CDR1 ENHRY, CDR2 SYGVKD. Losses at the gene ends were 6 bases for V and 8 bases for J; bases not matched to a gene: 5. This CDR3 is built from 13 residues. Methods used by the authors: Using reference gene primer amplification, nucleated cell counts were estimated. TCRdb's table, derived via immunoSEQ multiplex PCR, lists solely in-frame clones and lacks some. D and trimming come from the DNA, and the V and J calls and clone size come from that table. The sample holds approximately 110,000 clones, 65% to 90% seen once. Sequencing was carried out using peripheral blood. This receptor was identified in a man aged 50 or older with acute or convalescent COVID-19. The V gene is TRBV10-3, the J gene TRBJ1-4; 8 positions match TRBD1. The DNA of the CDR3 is TGTGCCATCAGCCAGGGGGCCGGGGAAAAACTGTTTTTT. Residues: CAISQGAGEKLFF.